Each of the 10 T cell receptor beta chains below was sequenced from the same sample in a study of blood T cell repertoires in COVID-19. Clones were read by immunoSEQ multiplex PCR, and TCRdb kept only the in-frame ones, dropping some. The sample includes 400,000 to 500,000 clones, roughly 85% of them seen just once. The sample was peripheral blood. Receptors were obtained from a woman in her 30s with active or convalescent COVID-19.

The genes are TRBV3-1 (or the pseudogene TRBV3-2) and TRBJ2-1; 7 bases are a match to TRBD2. The CDR3 runs to 15 residues. The V gene end was trimmed by 1 base and the J gene end by 8 bases; junction bases not matched to a gene: 8. Germline CDR1 LGHDT, CDR2 YNNKEL (reference sequence). The CDR3 reads CASSQGTSGLDEQFF. The CDR3 DNA follows: TGTGCCAGCAGCCAAGGGACTAGTGGGTTGGATGAGCAGTTCTTC.

The rearrangement uses TRBV4-2 and TRBJ2-3; D may be TRBD2 (6 bases). This CDR3 is built from 15 residues. CDR1 is LGHNA and CDR2 is YNFKEQ in the germline V gene. Trimming took off 3 bases at V and 0 bases at J, with 10 bases between the two ends. Written as DNA, the CDR3 is TGTGCCAGCAGCCATTCCGGGACTAGCACAGATACGCAGTATTTT. Its protein is CASSHSGTSTDTQYF.

This chain links TRBV4-1 with TRBJ1-2; possibly TRBD1 for D (6 bases). Germline V gene data show CDR1 as MGHRA and CDR2 as YSYEKL. The CDR3 has 17 amino acids. Trimming removed 0 bases at V and 5 bases at J, with 19 bases between. In DNA form, the CDR3 reads TGCGCCAGCAGCCAAGACCCCGGGGGGGGCGCAGGGTATGGCTACACCTTC. Its protein is CASSQDPGGGAGYGYTF.

The chain carries TRBV9 and TRBJ2-3; 10 nucleotides match TRBD2. V was clipped by 0 bases and J by 6 bases; unmatched bases: 7. Germline values: CDR1 SGDLS, CDR2 YYNGEE. This CDR3 comprises 16 residues. DNA of the CDR3: TGTGCCAGCAGCGTAGTAGGCCTAGCGGGAGTGGATACGCAGTATTTT. It codes for CASSVVGLAGVDTQYF.

The rearrangement links TRBV2 to TRBJ2-7; 10 nucleotides match TRBD1. The CDR3 runs 16 residues. J lost 3 bases, V lost 5 bases, and 10 bases had no gene match. Germline CDR1 is SNHLY and CDR2 is FYNNEI. CDR3 sequence (DNA): TGTGCCAGCAGTAAGGGGACAGGGGCCCTTATCTACGAGCAGTACTTC. Translated, it gives CASSKGTGALIYEQYF.

The V and J genes are TRBV7-9 and TRBJ2-7; TRBD2 agrees at 7 bases. The CDR3 runs to 19 residues. V lost 5 bases and J lost 0; bases outside the gene matches: 19. Germline CDR1 is SEHNR and CDR2 is FQNEAQ (reference sequence). The CDR3 spells CASSNVWGEGRDSSYEQYF. The CDR3 DNA reads as TGTGCCAGCAGCAATGTGTGGGGGGAGGGCCGCGATAGCTCCTACGAGCAGTACTTC.

The chain has TRBV12-3 or TRBV12-4 and TRBJ1-5; D is unclear. The V gene lost 10 bases and the J gene lost 2 bases, with 12 bases spanning the gap. The CDR3 contains 13 residues. The CDR3 DNA reads TGTGCCACGGGGTGGGATCGCAATCAGCCCCAGCATTTT. Translating it yields CATGWDRNQPQHF.

The chain recombines TRBV15 with TRBJ1-1; D call uncertain. The CDR3 totals 15 residues. Per germline, CDR1 LNHNV and CDR2 YYDKDF (reference sequence). V was trimmed by 2 bases and J by 0 bases, leaving 10 bases between them. CDR3 nucleotide sequence: TGTGCCACCAGCAGATCCGAGGGTCTGAACACTGAAGCTTTCTTT. This translates into CATSRSEGLNTEAFF.

J is TRBJ1-1 and V is TRBV29-1, with TRBD1 matching 11 bases. Looked up from germline, CDR1 is SQVTM and CDR2 is ANQGSEA. The CDR3 length is 16 residues. The V segment lost 4 bases and the J segment 4 bases; nucleotides outside the gene matches: 11. The CDR3 reads CSVVRGQGAEGTEAFF. The CDR3 bases are TGCAGCGTTGTGCGAGGACAGGGGGCGGAGGGCACTGAAGCTTTCTTT.

V is TRBV2 and J is TRBJ1-1; 8 positions match TRBD1. Germline V CDR1 and CDR2: SNHLY, FYNNEI. The V segment lost 3 bases and the J segment 8 bases; nucleotides outside the gene matches: 8. The CDR3 is 14 residues long. The CDR3: CASSDGQTGVEAFF. The CDR3 DNA sequence: TGTGCCAGCAGTGACGGCCAGACAGGGGTGGAAGCTTTCTTT.